Sequencing of this TCR beta chain was carried out in a study of OX40 agonist ivuxolimab in advanced cancers. Study in general: A male proportion of about 84% was recorded, with mean age 60 years and range roughly 23 to 90. One patient with hepatocellular carcinoma and two with cutaneous melanoma, three in all, had partial responses. Study-level results: At doses 0.1 to 3.0 mg/kg, CD4+ and CD8+ clones expanded. Some nonresponders likewise displayed low normalized T-cell clonal expansion.

Profiled with immunoSEQ multiplex PCR; TCRdb holds only in-frame clones, not every one. This table holds 80,000 to 95,000 clones, about 86% found once. V trimming: 7 bases; J trimming: 4 bases; junction bases outside the gene matches: 9. The length of the CDR3 is 15 residues. Per the germline V gene, CDR1 is LNHDA and CDR2 is SQIVND (reference sequence). On this clone itself: Its matching antigen is unknown.

This clonotype originated in an adult with an advanced solid tumor such as melanoma, head and neck, liver or kidney cancer. The starting material was CD4+ or CD8+ T cells sorted from blood, obtained in a trial of the OX40 agonist ivuxolimab. J is TRBJ2-5 and V is TRBV19, with TRBD2 matching over 10 bases. The CDR3 DNA is TGTGCCAGTACTTTAGCGGGGGGCCAGGGAGAGACCCAGTACTTC. Protein product: CASTLAGGQGETQYF.